A single sample gave rise to the 27 T cell receptor beta chains below, sequenced in a study of cytomegalovirus exposure and HLA in healthy donors. Primers for the PCR totalled 60 Vbeta and 13 Jbeta. The data were produced by immunoSEQ multiplex PCR, yet TCRdb's version contains in-frame clones alone and is incomplete. The data show about 94,000 clones, 70% to 85% seen once. What was sequenced was PBMCs. The receptors originated from a young man in good health and CMV-seropositive.

This clone was recorded only once. V gene TRBV28 combines with J gene TRBJ1-1; D possibly corresponds to TRBD1 (6 bases). There are 15 residues in the CDR3. The germline V gene encodes CDR1 MDHEN and CDR2 SYDVKM. V was clipped by 2 bases and J by 0 bases, with 10 bases between them. CDR3 in DNA: TGTGCCAGCAGTTTACCGCGACAGGTGAACACTGAAGCTTTCTTT. The encoded protein is CASSLPRQVNTEAFF. Supplemented by reference TRBV28 and TRBJ1-1, the full variable domain reads DVKVTQSSRYLVKRTGEKVFLECVQDMDHENMFWYRQDPGLGLRLIYFSYDVKMKEKGDIPEGYSVSREKKERFSLILESASTNQTSMYLCASSLPRQVNTEAFFGQGTRLTVV.

This chain uses TRBV7-8 with TRBJ2-7; TRBD1 is a possible D gene (8 bases). V was pared by 1 base and J by 3 bases, with 22 bases between. The CDR3 runs 18 residues. Germline-derived CDR1 and CDR2 are SGHVS and FQNEAQ. CDR3 in DNA: TGTGCCAGCAGCTTAGGGCGACAGGGGAGGGTTGGTAACTACGAGCAGTACTTC. Its protein product is CASSLGRQGRVGNYEQYF.

The chain joins TRBV7-2 to TRBJ1-6; a possible D gene is TRBD1 (6 bases). There are 14 residues in the CDR3. The germline gives CDR1 SGHTA, CDR2 FQGNSA. V was shortened by 2 bases and J by 4 bases, with 6 bases between the two germline ends. The chain's CDR3 is CASSLQGYNSPLHF. The DNA of the CDR3 is TGTGCCAGCAGCTTACAGGGGTATAATTCACCCCTCCACTTT.

The sample holds a few counts of this clone. The chain links TRBV6-5 to TRBJ2-1; 7 nucleotides line up with TRBD1. Germline loops: CDR1 MNHEY, CDR2 SVGAGI. CDR3 length: 12 residues. V lost 5 bases, J lost 11 bases, and 6 bases stayed unmatched. In DNA, the CDR3 is TGTGCCAGCAGTACTCTACAGGGGCAGCAGTTCTTC. It is translated as CASSTLQGQQFF.

The V call is TRBV2, the J call TRBJ1-1; D might be TRBD1 (5 bases). Germline V gene data show CDR1 as SNHLY and CDR2 as FYNNEI. CDR3 length: 13 amino acids. V gave up 6 bases and J gave up 7 bases, with 15 bases separating them. CDR3 amino acids: CASRAGREVEAFF. The DNA of the CDR3 is TGTGCCAGCAGGGCGGGGCGCGAGGTTGAAGCTTTCTTT.

The DNA for the CDR3 is TGTGCCAGCAGCTTAGCGGGGGGGGCCTACAATGAGCAGTTCTTC. It codes for CASSLAGGAYNEQFF. The chain is built from TRBV7-6 and TRBJ2-1; 7 bases align to TRBD2. After removal of 0 bases from V and 2 bases from J, the junction contained 1 base not matched to a gene. CDR3 length: 15 residues. Germline V gene data show CDR1 as SGHVS and CDR2 as FNYEAQ. The whole variable domain, filled in from reference TRBV7-6 and TRBJ2-1, reads GAGVSQSPRYKVTKRGQDVALRCDPISGHVSLYWYRQALGQGPEFLTYFNYEAQQDKSGLPNDRFSAERPEGSISTLTIQRTEQRDSAMYRCASSLAGGAYNEQFFGPGTRLTVL.

The rearrangement joins TRBV6-1 to TRBJ1-4, with 10 positions matching TRBD1. Germline loops: CDR1 MNHNS, CDR2 SASEGT. V lost 3 bases to trimming and J lost 8 bases; unmatched junction nucleotides: 3. The CDR3 consists of 14 residues. Written as DNA, the CDR3 is TGTGCCAGCAGTGAGGGGACAGGGGTGGAAAAACTGTTTTTT. Protein: CASSEGTGVEKLFF.

This clone was found a few times. This chain connects TRBV7-2 to TRBJ1-5; perhaps TRBD1 as D (5 bases). The V end lost 2 bases, the J end lost 5 bases, and 10 bases lay between the germline ends. Germline CDR1 and CDR2: SGHTA and FQGNSA. The CDR3 spans 14 residues. CDR3 protein: CASSLPGGHQPQHF. CDR3 coding DNA: TGTGCCAGCAGCTTACCCGGGGGTCATCAGCCCCAGCATTTT.

The chain recombines TRBV7-9 with TRBJ2-5; 11 positions match TRBD2. The DNA matches TRBJ2-7 better at its end, which makes the J call doubtful. Germline V gene data show CDR1 as SEHNR and CDR2 as FQNEAQ (reference sequence). CDR3 length: 18 residues. As DNA, the CDR3 is TGTGCCAGCAGCTGGGATAGCGGGGGGGTGTTCCTCTCCTACGAGCAGTACTTC. This codes for CASSWDSGGVFLSYEQYF.

V gene TRBV6-5 combines with J gene TRBJ2-1; D gene unclear. Per the germline V gene, CDR1 is MNHEY and CDR2 is SVGAGI. V was cut by 5 bases and J by 16 bases, with 9 bases left in between. The CDR3 is 9 residues long. DNA for the CDR3: TGTGCCAGCAGTCTACGCCTCTTCTTC. The encoded protein is CASSLRLFF.

Concerning this clone: Other DNA sequences in the same sample also yield this CDR3. The V call is TRBV27, the J call TRBJ2-7; 8 positions agree with TRBD1. This CDR3 region has 15 residues. Trimming at V came to 4 bases and at J to 0 bases, leaving 5 bases not matched to a gene. Germline values: CDR1 MNHEY, CDR2 SMNVEV (reference sequence). The CDR3 DNA reads TGTGCCAGCAGTTCACGGACAGGGAGCTCCTACGAGCAGTACTTC. It translates to CASSSRTGSSYEQYF.

This clone occurred a few times. The rearrangement links TRBV19 to TRBJ1-5; a weak D match, TRBD1 (5 bases). The CDR3 is made up of 14 amino acids. The V gene lost 7 bases and the J gene lost 3 bases, with 13 bases spanning the gap. Germline V gene sequence: CDR1 LNHDA, CDR2 SQIVND (reference sequence). CDR3 sequence: CASNQDTNNQPQHF. The CDR3 region has the DNA TGTGCCAGTAATCAGGACACAAACAATCAGCCCCAGCATTTT.

The CDR3 loop reads CASSVATPVAGSSYNEQFF. The CDR3 DNA sequence: TGTGCCAGCAGCGTAGCTACACCGGTAGCGGGGAGCTCCTACAATGAGCAGTTCTTC. The chain carries TRBV9 and TRBJ2-1; 8 bases agree with TRBD2. V shed 0 bases and J 0 bases; nucleotides not matched to a gene: 11. From germline, CDR1 is SGDLS and CDR2 YYNGEE. The CDR3 extends over 19 amino acids.

This clone was counted only a few times. The chain combines TRBV7-2 with TRBJ2-3; 10 nucleotides align to TRBD2. V dropped 5 bases and J dropped 3; count of bases not matched to a gene: 5. The CDR3 consists of 15 residues. Per the germline V gene, CDR1 is SGHTA and CDR2 is FQGNSA. The CDR3 reads CASSPGLALTDTQYF. The CDR3 bases are TGTGCCAGCAGCCCGGGACTAGCGTTGACAGATACGCAGTATTTT.

This clone was recorded a few times. CDR3 residues: CATSFQTRNTGELFF. For the CDR3, the DNA is TGTGCCACCAGCTTCCAGACTCGGAACACCGGGGAGCTGTTTTTT. The gene calls are TRBV15 and TRBJ2-2; unclear D gene. Germline-derived CDR1 and CDR2 are LNHNV and YYDKDF (reference sequence). CDR3 length: 15 residues. Between the trimmed V and J ends, which lost 5 bases and 1 base, there was a span of 11 bases.

A few counts support this clone. The V and J genes are TRBV6-5 and TRBJ1-1, with D possibly TRBD1 on 6 matching bases. The CDR3 runs 15 residues. Between the trimmed V and J ends, which lost 5 bases and 7 bases, there was a span of 20 bases. Germline lookup yields CDR1 MNHEY and CDR2 SVGAGI. This chain's CDR3 is CASSLYTDRKGEAFF. The CDR3 nucleotides read TGTGCCAGCAGTCTCTACACTGACAGGAAGGGTGAAGCTTTCTTT.

The chain has TRBV19 and TRBJ1-3; perhaps TRBD1 as D (5 bases). Germline V gene data show CDR1 as LNHDA and CDR2 as SQIVND (reference sequence). The CDR3 loop spans 15 amino acids. V lost 2 bases, J lost 1 base, and 9 bases lay in between. CDR3 amino acids: CASSISPGSGNTIYF. The CDR3 DNA is TGTGCCAGTAGTATATCGCCAGGGTCTGGAAACACCATATATTTT.

The chain uses TRBV28 and TRBJ2-1; TRBD1 aligns across 9 bases. Germline V gives CDR1 MDHEN, CDR2 SYDVKM. The CDR3 runs to 14 residues. Unmatched junction bases numbered 7, after V lost 6 bases and J lost 7 bases. The CDR3 region is CASSQGQGRNEQFF. The CDR3 DNA reads TGTGCCAGCAGCCAAGGACAGGGGAGGAATGAGCAGTTCTTC.

The chain uses TRBV5-5 and TRBJ2-6; TRBD1 matches 9 bases. There are 16 residues in the CDR3. V trimming: 4 bases; J trimming: 2 bases; junction bases outside the gene matches: 4. Germline CDR1 is SGHKS and CDR2 is YYEKEE (reference sequence). The CDR3 region has the DNA TGTGCCAGCAGCGGCGGGACAGGGCCTGGGGCCAACGTCCTGACTTTC. Translation: CASSGGTGPGANVLTF.

Regarding this clone: Other nucleotide sequences in the sample specify the same CDR3. The chain employs TRBV27 and TRBJ2-5; D possibly corresponds to TRBD1 (5 bases). Germline CDR1 MNHEY, CDR2 SMNVEV (reference sequence). This CDR3 comprises 12 residues. V was pared by 6 bases and J by 5 bases, with 10 bases between. The CDR3 region is CASSLKGETQYF. In DNA, the CDR3 is TGTGCCAGCAGCTTAAAGGGGGAGACCCAGTACTTC.

With respect to this clone: Distinct nucleotide sequences in the sample also encode this CDR3. CDR3 residues: CASSYSGTSSYEQYF. The CDR3 DNA is TGTGCCAGCAGTTACTCCGGGACTAGCTCTTACGAGCAGTACTTC. The chain uses TRBV6-5 and TRBJ2-7; 9 bases agree with TRBD2. Germline V CDR1 and CDR2: MNHEY, SVGAGI. The CDR3 has 15 amino acids. V lost 0 bases to trimming and J lost 4 bases; unmatched junction nucleotides: 4.

This clone has only one observation. The chain carries TRBV6-6 and TRBJ2-1; tentatively, D is TRBD1 (7 bases). V lost 8 bases to trimming and J lost 13 bases, with 12 bases between them. CDR1 and CDR2 (germline): MNHNY, SVGAGI (reference sequence). The length of the CDR3 is 10 residues. This chain's CDR3 is CASQGGRQFF. DNA of the CDR3: TGTGCCAGCCAGGGGGGCCGACAGTTCTTC.

The chain carries TRBV10-3 and TRBJ2-2; D is unclear. Germline CDR1 is ENHRY and CDR2 is SYGVKD. CDR3 length: 12 residues. The germline V and J ends were trimmed by 7 bases and 6 bases, with 9 bases remaining between them. The CDR3 coding sequence is TGTGCCATCAACATCGGGTCCGGGGAGCTGTTTTTT. Protein sequence: CAINIGSGELFF.

The chain joins TRBV4-1 to TRBJ2-3; D gene ambiguous. Germline V gene lookup returns CDR1 MGHRA and CDR2 YSYEKL. V was pared by 0 bases and J by 6 bases, with 7 bases between. CDR3 length: 13 amino acids. DNA for the CDR3: TGCGCCAGCAGCCAAGATAGAAAGGATACGCAGTATTTT. Protein: CASSQDRKDTQYF.

The chain joins TRBV5-1 to TRBJ2-2, with 8 bases aligning to TRBD2. Germline CDR1 reads SGHRS; CDR2 reads YFSETQ. The CDR3 has 15 amino acids. V shed 1 base and J 5 bases; nucleotides not matched to a gene: 4. CDR3 region: CASSLNGGETGELFF. The CDR3 nucleotides read TGCGCCAGCAGCTTGAACGGGGGGGAAACCGGGGAGCTGTTTTTT.

This chain joins TRBV28 and TRBJ1-5, with 7 bases lining up with TRBD1. CDR1 and CDR2 (germline): MDHEN, SYDVKM. The CDR3 consists of 15 residues. V lost 5 bases and J lost 5; bases outside the gene matches: 9. The CDR3 bases are TGTGCCAGCAGTGGAGAACAGGGGCAGCATCAGCCCCAGCATTTT. It encodes CASSGEQGQHQPQHF.

This chain connects TRBV2 to TRBJ2-1, with D perhaps TRBD2 (6 bases). The CDR3 is made up of 19 amino acids. CDR1 and CDR2 from the germline V gene are SNHLY and FYNNEI. Trimming removed 7 bases from V and 5 bases from J, with 30 bases in between. This CDR3 is CASKVGGARGTWINNEQFF. The CDR3 bases are TGTGCCAGCAAGGTCGGAGGGGCTCGGGGTACATGGATAAACAATGAGCAGTTCTTC.